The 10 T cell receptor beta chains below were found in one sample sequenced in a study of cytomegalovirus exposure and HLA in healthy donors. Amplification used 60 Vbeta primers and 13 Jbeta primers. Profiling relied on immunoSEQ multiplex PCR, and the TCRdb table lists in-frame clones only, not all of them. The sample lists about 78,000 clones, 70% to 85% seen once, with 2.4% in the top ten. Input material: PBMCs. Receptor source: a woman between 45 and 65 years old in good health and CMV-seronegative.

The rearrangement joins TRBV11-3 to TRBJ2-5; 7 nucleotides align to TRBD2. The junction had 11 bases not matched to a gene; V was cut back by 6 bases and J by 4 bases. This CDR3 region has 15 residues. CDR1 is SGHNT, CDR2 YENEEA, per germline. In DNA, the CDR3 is TGTGCCAGCAGTATTGGGACTAAGGCTTCAGAGACCCAGTACTTC. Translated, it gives CASSIGTKASETQYF.

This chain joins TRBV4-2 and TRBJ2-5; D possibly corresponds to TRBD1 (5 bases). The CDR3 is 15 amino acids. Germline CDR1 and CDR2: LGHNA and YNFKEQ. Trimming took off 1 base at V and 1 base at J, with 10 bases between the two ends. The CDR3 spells CASSQVVTGQETQYF. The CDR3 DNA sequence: TGTGCCAGCAGCCAAGTGGTTACAGGCCAAGAGACCCAGTACTTC.

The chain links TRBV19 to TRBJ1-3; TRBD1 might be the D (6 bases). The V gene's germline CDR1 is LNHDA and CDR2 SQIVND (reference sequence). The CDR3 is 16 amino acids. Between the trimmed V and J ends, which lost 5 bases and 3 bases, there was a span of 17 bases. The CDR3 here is CASSFRDTKYGNTIYF. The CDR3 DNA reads TGTGCCAGTAGTTTCCGGGACACAAAATATGGAAACACCATATATTTT.

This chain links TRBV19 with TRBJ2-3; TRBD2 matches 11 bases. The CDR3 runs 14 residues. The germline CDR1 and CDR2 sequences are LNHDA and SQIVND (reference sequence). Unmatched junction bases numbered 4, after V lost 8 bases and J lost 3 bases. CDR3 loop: CASSGLAETDTQYF. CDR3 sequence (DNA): TGTGCCAGTTCGGGACTAGCGGAGACAGATACGCAGTATTTT. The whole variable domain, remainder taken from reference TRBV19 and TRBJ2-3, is DGGITQSPKYLFRKEGQNVTLSCEQNLNHDAMYWYRQDPGQGLRLIYYSQIVNDFQKGDIAEGYSVSREKKESFPLTVTSAQKNPTAFYLCASSGLAETDTQYFGPGTRLTVL.

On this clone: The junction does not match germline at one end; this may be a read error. Written as DNA, the CDR3 is TGCGCCAGCAGCTTGGGAACAGGGGGCACCGATACGCAGTATTTT. Its translation is CASSLGTGGTDTQYF. The gene calls are TRBV5-1 and TRBJ2-3, with 9 bases that match TRBD1. Germline assignment: CDR1 SGHRS and CDR2 YFSETQ. There are 15 residues in the CDR3.

The chain's CDR3 is CASSGGRAYEQYF. In DNA form, the CDR3 reads TGTGCCAGCTCGGGCGGGAGGGCCTACGAGCAGTACTTC. The V gene is TRBV6-6, the J gene TRBJ2-7; the match to TRBD2 covers 9 bases. CDR1 and CDR2 (germline): MNHNY, SVGAGI (reference sequence). Trimming took 8 bases from V and 2 from J; bases not matched to a gene: 4. The CDR3 consists of 13 residues.

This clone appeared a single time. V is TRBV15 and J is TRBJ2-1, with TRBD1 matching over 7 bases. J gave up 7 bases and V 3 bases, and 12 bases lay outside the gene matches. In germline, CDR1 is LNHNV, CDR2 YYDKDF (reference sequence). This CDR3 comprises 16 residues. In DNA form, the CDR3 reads TGTGCCACCAGCAGGGAATCCGGGACAGAGGCTAATGAGCAGTTCTTC. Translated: CATSRESGTEANEQFF.

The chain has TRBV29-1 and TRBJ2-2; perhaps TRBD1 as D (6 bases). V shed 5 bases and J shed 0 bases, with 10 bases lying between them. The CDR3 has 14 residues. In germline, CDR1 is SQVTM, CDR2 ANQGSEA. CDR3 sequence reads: CSVRTGTNTGELFF. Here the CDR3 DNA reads TGCAGCGTTCGTACAGGGACGAACACCGGGGAGCTGTTTTTT.

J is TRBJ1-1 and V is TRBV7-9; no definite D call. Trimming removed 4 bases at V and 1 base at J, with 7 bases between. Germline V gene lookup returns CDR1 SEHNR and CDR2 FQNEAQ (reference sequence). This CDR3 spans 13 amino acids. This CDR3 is CASSSTENTEAFF. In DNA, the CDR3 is TGTGCCAGCAGCTCAACAGAGAACACTGAAGCTTTCTTT. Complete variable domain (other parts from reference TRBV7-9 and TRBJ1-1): DTGVSQNPRHKITKRGQNVTFRCDPISEHNRLYWYRQTLGQGPEFLTYFQNEAQLEKSRLLSDRFSAERPKGSFSTLEIQRTEQGDSAMYLCASSSTENTEAFFGQGTRLTVV.

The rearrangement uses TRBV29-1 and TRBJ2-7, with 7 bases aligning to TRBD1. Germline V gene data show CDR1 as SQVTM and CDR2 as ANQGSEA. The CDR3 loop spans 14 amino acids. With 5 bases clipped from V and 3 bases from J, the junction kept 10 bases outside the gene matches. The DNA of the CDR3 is TGCAGCGTTAATAACAGGGGTTTGGGCTACGAGCAGTACTTC. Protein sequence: CSVNNRGLGYEQYF.